This T cell receptor (beta chain) was sequenced during a study of graft-versus-host responses after intestinal transplantation. The wider study: For approximately 3 years after anti-thymocyte globulin induction, all recipients took tacrolimus and steroids.

Regarding the study as a whole: Early post-transplant HvG declines showed an association with peak circulating GvH clone levels.

V was cut by 5 bases and J by 7 bases, with 18 bases left in between. The CDR3 length is 16 residues. Germline CDR1 SGHAT, CDR2 FQNNGV. Assay used: immunoSEQ multiplex PCR; TCRdb lists only in-frame clones, some missing. Among roughly 100,000 clones listed, approximately 90% were seen once. As for this clone: Its matching antigen is unknown.

This TCR was sampled from a human donor who was the organ donor for an intestinal transplant. This sample comprised unstimulated CD8+ T cells sorted from spleen or lymph node cells, obtained before transplant. The rearrangement links TRBV11-2 to TRBJ1-6; D is unclear. CDR3 region: CASSPRGKGSNSPLHF. In DNA form, the CDR3 reads TGTGCCAGCAGCCCCCGAGGGAAGGGTAGCAATTCACCCCTCCACTTT.